The sample holds one count of the clone carrying this TCR beta chain. The data stem from a study of blood T cell repertoires in COVID-19. The ends were cut back, 4 bases at V and 5 bases at J, with 15 bases in the middle. CDR1 is SGHRS, CDR2 YFSETQ, per germline. CDR3 size: 15 residues. Original data processing: For nucleated cells, counts were estimated from reference gene primer amplification. The protocol was immunoSEQ multiplex PCR, while the TCRdb copy is restricted to in-frame clones and leaves out a portion. The D gene and trimming were derived from the DNA, and the V and J assignments and clone size from that table. The table includes some 83,000 clones, about 88% detected once.

The rearrangement joins TRBV5-1 to TRBJ1-4; D remains unclear. The receptor comes from a man older than 75 with active or convalescent COVID-19. Sample: peripheral blood. The CDR3 bases are TGCGCCAGCAGCCCGTTACTAGGTACGAATGAAAAACTGTTTTTT. This encodes CASSPLLGTNEKLFF.